The entry that follows covers one T cell receptor (beta chain) sequence. The data stem from a study of shared clonotypes between healthy human individuals. TCRdb's table, derived via immunoSEQ multiplex PCR, lists solely in-frame clones and lacks some. The sample yields about 2 million clones, roughly 95% seen once. The V end lost 8 bases, the J end lost 6 bases, and 10 bases lay between the germline ends. This CDR3 has 12 amino acids. From germline, CDR1 is WSHSY and CDR2 SAAADI. CD45RO-negative, CCR7-positively selected cells formed the naive CD8 fraction, excluding terminally differentiated effector memory CD45RA+ cells. The healthy adult donors were HIV-negative and reported no recent acute infections or vaccinations.

The origin of this receptor is a man aged 18 to 29 in good health. The chain has TRBV10-2 and TRBJ2-2, with D perhaps TRBD1 (6 bases). The source material was naive CD8+ T cells sorted from blood. This chain's CDR3 is CASAGEPGELFF. CDR3 nucleotides: TGCGCCAGCGCAGGGGAACCCGGGGAGCTGTTTTTT.